The next 30 T cell receptor beta chains were all read from a single sample in a study of shared clonotypes between healthy human individuals. Generated by immunoSEQ multiplex PCR, the TCRdb table keeps only in-frame clones and is missing some. The sample shows about 2.2 million clones, around 95% of them seen only once. As defined, naive CD8 cells were CD45RO-negative and positively selected for CCR7, with terminally differentiated effector memory CD45RA+ cells excluded. The sample was naive CD8+ T cells from PBMCs. These receptors all come from a man between 18 and 29 years old in good health. Some clones in this sample may be carry-over from other donors' samples.

The CDR3 DNA follows: TGTGCCAGCAGCCGGCGGGGGGGATCCTCTGGAAACACCATATATTTT. Its protein is CASSRRGGSSGNTIYF. The chain joins TRBV5-4 to TRBJ1-3; D is perhaps TRBD1 (5 bases). CDR1 is SGHNT, CDR2 YYREEE, per germline (reference sequence). The CDR3 totals 16 residues. The V end was cut by 4 bases, the J end by 0 bases, with 14 bases between.

The rearrangement joins TRBV5-1 to TRBJ2-1; 11 bases align to TRBD2. Germline loops: CDR1 SGHRS, CDR2 YFSETQ. V was pared by 0 bases and J by 3 bases, with 14 bases of the junction left unmatched. This CDR3 is 20 amino acids long. The CDR3: CASSLAIGVLAGGSYNEQFF. The CDR3, as DNA: TGCGCCAGCAGCTTGGCTATCGGGGTTCTAGCGGGAGGAAGCTACAATGAGCAGTTCTTC.

The chain couples TRBV9 to TRBJ1-1; 7 bases are a match to TRBD1. The V and J ends lost 3 bases and 4 bases, in that order; junction bases with no gene match: 9. This CDR3 is built from 15 residues. The germline V gene has CDR1 SGDLS and CDR2 YYNGEE. The CDR3 region has the DNA TGTGCCAGCAGCGAGGGGGACAGAGGCTCCACTGAAGCTTTCTTT. Amino acids: CASSEGDRGSTEAFF.

The chain has TRBV10-3 and TRBJ2-3; 7 bases align to TRBD2. The CDR3 extends over 14 amino acids. The germline V gene encodes CDR1 ENHRY and CDR2 SYGVKD. The V and J ends lost 2 bases and 6 bases, in that order; junction bases with no gene match: 5. Here the CDR3 reads CAISEPGGLDTQYF. DNA of the CDR3: TGTGCCATCAGTGAGCCGGGGGGACTGGATACGCAGTATTTT.

V is TRBV29-1 and J is TRBJ2-2; either TRBD1 or TRBD2 may fit D (5 bases each). This CDR3 contains 17 residues. The V end lost 1 base, the J end lost 4 bases, and 19 bases lay between the germline ends. Germline V gene data show CDR1 as SQVTM and CDR2 as ANQGSEA. CDR3 protein: CSVEAPREGRITGELFF. The CDR3 DNA is TGCAGCGTTGAAGCCCCGAGAGAGGGGCGTATCACCGGGGAGCTGTTTTTT.

V usage is TRBV27 and J usage is TRBJ2-2, with D possibly matching TRBD2 (6 bases). The CDR3 consists of 13 residues. Trimming removed 5 bases at V and 6 bases at J, with 10 bases between. Germline CDR1 MNHEY, CDR2 SMNVEV (reference sequence). CDR3 sequence: CASSLTSPGELFF. The CDR3 DNA reads TGTGCCAGCAGTCTCACTAGCCCCGGGGAGCTGTTTTTT.

This chain joins TRBV29-1 and TRBJ1-2; a possible D gene is TRBD1 (5 bases). The CDR3 sequence is 16 residues long. V was trimmed by 5 bases and J by 7 bases, leaving 26 bases between them. Germline values: CDR1 SQVTM, CDR2 ANQGSEA. The DNA for the CDR3 is TGCAGCGTTTACCCCGGGGCAGAGCCCTCCGGGCGTGGCTACACCTTC. This translates into CSVYPGAEPSGRGYTF.

In its sample, this clone was seen once. The J gene is TRBJ2-3, the V gene TRBV29-1; D is unresolved. V lost 8 bases, J lost 6 bases, and 12 bases lay in between. Germline values: CDR1 SQVTM, CDR2 ANQGSEA. This CDR3 is built from 11 residues. CDR3 nucleotide sequence: TGCAGCCCCCAAGAGCTTGATACGCAGTATTTT. This translates into CSPQELDTQYF.

The J gene is TRBJ1-5, the V gene TRBV27; D remains ambiguous. CDR3 length equals 14 residues. V was clipped by 1 base and J by 9 bases, with 13 bases between them. CDR1 is MNHEY, CDR2 SMNVEV, per germline (reference sequence). CDR3 nucleotide sequence: TGTGCCAGCAGTTTATATGGGGTTGAGTGGCCCCAGCATTTT. Its protein product is CASSLYGVEWPQHF.

The chain has TRBV7-9 and TRBJ2-7, with TRBD1 matching 10 bases. This CDR3 is 14 amino acids long. From germline, CDR1 is SEHNR and CDR2 FQNEAQ (reference sequence). J lost 7 bases, V lost 5 bases, and 8 bases had no gene match. CDR3 residues: CASSQGQGMREQYF. The CDR3 nucleotides are TGTGCCAGCAGCCAGGGACAGGGGATGCGAGAGCAGTACTTC. Full variable domain (outside the CDR3, taken from reference TRBV7-9 and TRBJ2-7): DTGVSQNPRHKITKRGQNVTFRCDPISEHNRLYWYRQTLGQGPEFLTYFQNEAQLEKSRLLSDRFSAERPKGSFSTLEIQRTEQGDSAMYLCASSQGQGMREQYFGPGTRLTVT.

The chain is built from TRBV19 and TRBJ1-5; D is uncertain. The CDR3 runs 16 residues. The germline V and J ends were trimmed by 5 bases and 0 bases, with 14 bases remaining between them. Germline CDR1 and CDR2: LNHDA and SQIVND (reference sequence). The DNA for the CDR3 is TGTGCCAGTAGTCCCAAGAAATCAGGTAGCAATCAGCCCCAGCATTTT. It yields the protein CASSPKKSGSNQPQHF.

The chain couples TRBV6-5 to TRBJ2-1, with D unclear. Germline loops: CDR1 MNHEY, CDR2 SVGAGI. CDR3 length: 15 amino acids. Deletions cut 7 bases from V and 7 bases from J, with 20 bases between. This chain's CDR3 is CASTMGPGFSNEQFF. The DNA for the CDR3 is TGTGCCAGCACCATGGGCCCCGGTTTTTCGAATGAGCAGTTCTTC.

The chain has TRBV28 and TRBJ2-3; 11 bases align to TRBD2. The CDR3 covers 15 residues. V lost 6 bases and J lost 2; bases outside the gene matches: 4. CDR1 is MDHEN and CDR2 is SYDVKM in the germline V gene. The CDR3 reads CASRILAGDTDTQYF. The CDR3 coding sequence is TGTGCCAGCAGGATACTAGCGGGAGACACAGATACGCAGTATTTT.

The chain employs TRBV27 and TRBJ1-2; tentative D call: TRBD1 (6 bases). The germline CDR1 and CDR2 sequences are MNHEY and SMNVEV (reference sequence). The V and J ends lost 6 bases and 1 base respectively, with 9 bases between them. CDR3 size: 13 residues. The CDR3 sequence: CASSRQDNYGYTF. The CDR3 DNA reads as TGTGCCAGCAGCCGACAGGATAACTATGGCTACACCTTC.

The chain recombines TRBV12-5 with TRBJ1-1; a possible D gene is TRBD1 (5 bases). V gave up 1 base and J gave up 0 bases, with 18 bases separating them. The CDR3 is 18 residues long. Germline values: CDR1 LGHNT, CDR2 FRNRAP. CDR3 DNA: TGTGCTAGTGGTTTGGCCCTGCCCCAGGGACGGCTGAACACTGAAGCTTTCTTT. Translation gives CASGLALPQGRLNTEAFF.

This clone occurred once. The genes are TRBV9 and TRBJ1-2, with 9 positions matching TRBD1. The CDR3 is made up of 15 amino acids. Germline V lookup: CDR1 SGDLS, CDR2 YYNGEE. V trimming: 4 bases; J trimming: 3 bases; junction bases outside the gene matches: 7. As DNA, the CDR3 is TGTGCCAGCAGCATCCACAGGGGGCAGGACTATGGCTACACCTTC. Its translation: CASSIHRGQDYGYTF.

This clone was found a few times. The chain has TRBV6-5 and TRBJ2-1; 9 nucleotides agree with TRBD2. Germline V gene sequence: CDR1 MNHEY, CDR2 SVGAGI. The CDR3 is 15 residues long. V gave up 6 bases and J gave up 9 bases; unmatched junction bases: 12. DNA for the CDR3: TGTGCCAGCAGCCCAGCTAGCGGGGTCGTGGGTGAGCAGTTCTTC. Translation gives CASSPASGVVGEQFF.

The chain couples TRBV7-3 to TRBJ2-2; 7 bases map to TRBD1. Germline V gives CDR1 SGHTA, CDR2 FQGTGA. V was pared by 6 bases and J by 6 bases, with 10 bases of the junction left unmatched. The CDR3 covers 15 residues. DNA for the CDR3: TGTGCCAGCAGTTCAGGCGACAGGGTGGCCGGGGAGCTGTTTTTT. Its translation: CASSSGDRVAGELFF.

The CDR3 region has the DNA TGTGCCAGCAGTTTGGGACAGGGCACCGGCTATGGCTACACCTTC. Translating gives CASSLGQGTGYGYTF. The chain combines TRBV7-9 with TRBJ1-2; TRBD1 agrees at 9 bases. This CDR3 comprises 15 residues. CDR1 is SEHNR, CDR2 FQNEAQ, per germline (reference sequence). V shed 6 bases and J 4 bases; nucleotides not matched to a gene: 9.

This clone was counted only a few times. This chain uses TRBV6-1 with TRBJ1-5; TRBD1 agrees at 9 bases. The germline V gene has CDR1 MNHNS and CDR2 SASEGT. This CDR3 region has 15 residues. V trimming: 2 bases; J trimming: 4 bases; junction bases outside the gene matches: 3. The CDR3 nucleotides read TGTGCCAGCAGTGAACGGACAGGGGATAATCAGCCCCAGCATTTT. This gives the protein CASSERTGDNQPQHF.

The chain recombines TRBV5-6 with TRBJ1-1, with a weak D call TRBD1 (6 bases). The CDR3 loop spans 15 amino acids. Germline lookup yields CDR1 SGHDT and CDR2 YYEEEE. The V gene lost 6 bases and the J gene lost 4 bases, with 19 bases spanning the gap. CDR3 coding DNA: TGTGCCAGCACCCTCGGGCAGGGGTCGGCCACTGAAGCTTTCTTT. Encoded protein: CASTLGQGSATEAFF. Drawing the rest from reference TRBV5-6 and TRBJ1-1, the complete variable domain is DAGVTQSPTHLIKTRGQQVTLRCSPKSGHDTVSWYQQALGQGPQFIFQYYEEEERQRGNFPDRFSGHQFPNYSSELNVNALLLGDSALYLCASTLGQGSATEAFFGQGTRLTVV.

The chain recombines TRBV15 with TRBJ1-1; D gene unclear. This CDR3 is built from 13 residues. The germline V and J ends were trimmed by 1 base and 3 bases, with 6 bases remaining between them. Per germline, CDR1 LNHNV and CDR2 YYDKDF (reference sequence). The DNA of the CDR3 is TGTGCCACCAGCAGAGGTGAGTACACTGAAGCTTTCTTT. The encoded protein is CATSRGEYTEAFF. Full variable domain (missing parts from reference TRBV15 and TRBJ1-1): DAMVIQNPRYQVTQFGKPVTLSCSQTLNHNVMYWYQQKSSQAPKLLFHYYDKDFNNEADTPDNFQSRRPNTSFCFLDIRSPGLGDTAMYLCATSRGEYTEAFFGQGTRLTVV.

The chain links TRBV6-7 to TRBJ2-6, with a weak D call TRBD1 (6 bases). TRBV6-7 carries the ORF label, with uncertain function. CDR3 length: 19 residues. V was cut by 6 bases and J by 1 base, with 22 bases left in between. Written as DNA, the CDR3 is TGTGCCAGCAGCCTCAGGACAGAAATTCGGATATCTGGGGCCAACGTCCTGACTTTC. Protein sequence: CASSLRTEIRISGANVLTF.

This sequence joins TRBV5-6 and TRBJ2-7; 9 nucleotides align to TRBD1. After removal of 3 bases from V and 2 bases from J, the junction contained 6 bases not matched to a gene. This CDR3 contains 15 residues. In germline, CDR1 is SGHDT, CDR2 YYEEEE. CDR3 in amino acids: CASSSGQGKAYEQYF. CDR3 in DNA: TGTGCCAGCAGCTCCGGACAGGGGAAAGCCTACGAGCAGTACTTC.

This clone was recorded only once. The chain has TRBV15 and TRBJ2-3; 10 bases are shared with TRBD2. J was trimmed by 1 base and V by 2 bases; bases with no gene match: 0. The CDR3 has 15 amino acids. Germline V gives CDR1 LNHNV, CDR2 YYDKDF (reference sequence). CDR3 in DNA: TGTGCCACCAGCAGACTAGCGGGAGGCACAGATACGCAGTATTTT. Protein: CATSRLAGGTDTQYF.

This rearrangement joins TRBV29-1 to TRBJ1-2, with D unclear. The CDR3 runs to 11 residues. Trimming took 5 bases from V and 6 from J, leaving 10 bases between them. Germline assignment: CDR1 SQVTM and CDR2 ANQGSEA. In nucleotides, the CDR3 is TGCAGCGTTAACATCGGAGATGGCTACACCTTC. Translation gives CSVNIGDGYTF.

The rearrangement links TRBV9 to TRBJ2-1; TRBD2 aligns across 7 bases. CDR1 is SGDLS and CDR2 is YYNGEE in the germline V gene. Losses at the gene ends were 0 bases for V and 8 bases for J; bases not matched to a gene: 5. This CDR3 region has 14 residues. The CDR3 spells CASSVGPGGYEQFF. The DNA for the CDR3 is TGTGCCAGCAGCGTAGGGCCCGGGGGGTATGAGCAGTTCTTC.

V usage is TRBV27 and J usage is TRBJ2-7, with D uncertain. Germline CDR1 reads MNHEY; CDR2 reads SMNVEV (reference sequence). CDR3 length: 10 residues. The V and J ends lost 5 bases and 7 bases respectively, with 6 bases between them. The CDR3 reads CASSTGEQYF. As DNA, the CDR3 is TGTGCCAGCAGTACCGGGGAGCAGTACTTC.

V and J are TRBV5-8 and TRBJ2-7; no clear D. Germline V lookup: CDR1 SGHTS, CDR2 YDEGEE. The CDR3 is 15 amino acids. The ends were cut back, 4 bases at V and 2 bases at J, with 16 bases in the middle. The CDR3 here is CASSPLLGLTYEQYF. The CDR3 bases are TGTGCCAGCAGCCCCCTCTTGGGCCTAACCTACGAGCAGTACTTC.

This sequence joins TRBV28 and TRBJ1-5, with 8 bases aligning to TRBD1. Germline V CDR1 and CDR2: MDHEN, SYDVKM. Trimming took 1 base from V and 3 from J; bases not matched to a gene: 5. The CDR3 covers 16 residues. The CDR3 DNA sequence: TGTGCCAGCAGTTTATTGACAGGGGCACCCAATCAGCCCCAGCATTTT. Encoded protein: CASSLLTGAPNQPQHF.